These 25 T cell receptor beta chains share one sample of origin, sequenced in a study of cytomegalovirus exposure and HLA in healthy donors. PCR was performed using 60 Vbeta and 13 Jbeta primers. The data were produced by immunoSEQ multiplex PCR, yet TCRdb's version contains in-frame clones alone and is incomplete. The sample totals 150,000 to 200,000 clones. Sequenced input: PBMCs. These TCRs come from a woman between 18 and 30 years old in good health and CMV-seropositive.

The chain has TRBV10-3 and TRBJ1-5; D gene uncertain. The length of the CDR3 is 14 residues. Trimming shortened V by 10 bases and J by 0 bases, and 13 bases separated the two germline ends. Germline V gene sequence: CDR1 ENHRY, CDR2 SYGVKD. CDR3 protein: CATGSGDSNQPQHF. The CDR3 DNA reads as TGTGCCACCGGATCAGGTGATAGCAATCAGCCCCAGCATTTT.

The chain employs TRBV18 and TRBJ1-5; D uncertain. V was clipped by 3 bases and J by 4 bases, with 7 bases between them. This CDR3 is 13 amino acids long. In germline, CDR1 is KGHSH, CDR2 LQKENI. The chain's CDR3 is CASSPGRNQPQHF. The CDR3 DNA reads as TGTGCCAGCTCACCGGGCCGGAATCAGCCCCAGCATTTT.

The chain links TRBV7-2 to TRBJ2-2, with TRBD1 matching 8 bases. The germline V gene has CDR1 SGHTA and CDR2 FQGNSA. J lost 3 bases, V lost 6 bases, and 6 bases had no gene match. The CDR3 sequence is 15 residues long. The CDR3 loop reads CASSARTGHTGELFF. CDR3 sequence (DNA): TGTGCCAGCAGTGCCCGGACAGGGCACACCGGGGAGCTGTTTTTT.

The rearrangement joins TRBV7-9 to TRBJ2-7, with 8 bases that match TRBD2. The germline CDR1 and CDR2 sequences are SEHNR and FQNEAQ (reference sequence). The CDR3 contains 15 residues. The V segment lost 5 bases and the J segment 0 bases; nucleotides outside the gene matches: 6. This CDR3 is CASSASGPSSYEQYF. CDR3 DNA sequence: TGTGCCAGCAGCGCTAGCGGGCCCAGCTCCTACGAGCAGTACTTC. The full variable domain, with the rest looked up from reference TRBV7-9 and TRBJ2-7, is DTGVSQNPRHKITKRGQNVTFRCDPISEHNRLYWYRQTLGQGPEFLTYFQNEAQLEKSRLLSDRFSAERPKGSFSTLEIQRTEQGDSAMYLCASSASGPSSYEQYFGPGTRLTVT.

The gene calls are TRBV2 and TRBJ2-7; D call uncertain. The CDR3 is made up of 13 amino acids. CDR1 is SNHLY, CDR2 FYNNEI, per germline. Trimming removed 5 bases from V and 0 bases from J, with 8 bases in between. The CDR3 reads CASSILSSYEQYF. The CDR3 region has the DNA TGTGCCAGCAGTATACTGAGCTCCTACGAGCAGTACTTC.

The chain employs TRBV7-9 and TRBJ2-4; weak D call: TRBD1 (6 bases). Germline V gives CDR1 SEHNR, CDR2 FQNEAQ (reference sequence). The V end lost 4 bases, the J end lost 13 bases, and 17 bases lay between the germline ends. This CDR3 is built from 13 residues. CDR3 coding DNA: TGTGCCAGCAGCTCGACGTGGACAGATTTACAGTACTTC. Translated, it gives CASSSTWTDLQYF. The full variable domain, rest sourced from reference TRBV7-9 and TRBJ2-4, is DTGVSQNPRHKITKRGQNVTFRCDPISEHNRLYWYRQTLGQGPEFLTYFQNEAQLEKSRLLSDRFSAERPKGSFSTLEIQRTEQGDSAMYLCASSSTWTDLQYFGAGTRLSVL.

As for this clone: The sample has other DNA sequences that encode this CDR3 too. In nucleotides, the CDR3 is TGTGCCAGCAGTTTAGAAGGGGGAGGCAATCAGCCCCAGCATTTT. Translated: CASSLEGGGNQPQHF. The chain combines TRBV27 with TRBJ1-5, with a tentative D call TRBD1 (6 bases). The CDR3 extends over 15 amino acids. With 2 bases removed from V and 2 bases from J, the gap between germline ends came to 10 bases. The germline V gene has CDR1 MNHEY and CDR2 SMNVEV (reference sequence).

Comments on this clone: As the CDR3 is not closed by the conserved phenylalanine or tryptophan, this likely results from a read error. Because the CDR3's place on the DNA is in doubt, the DNA is left out and the CDR3 is given as listed by TCRdb. The CDR3 region is CASSFRRSGSPL. The chain couples TRBV7-2 to TRBJ2-6; the table's D gene call, TRBD2, was not cross checked with the DNA. Looked up from germline, CDR1 is SGHTA and CDR2 is FQGNSA. The CDR3 totals 12 residues, both ends included.

The chain combines TRBV10-3 with TRBJ1-6; tentative D call: TRBD1 (5 bases). Germline V CDR1 and CDR2: ENHRY, SYGVKD. The CDR3 spans 16 residues. V was clipped by 6 bases and J by 7 bases, with 19 bases between them. CDR3 sequence reads: CAIRQYTGAGNSPLHF. The CDR3 nucleotides are TGTGCCATCAGACAGTATACAGGAGCGGGGAATTCACCCCTCCACTTT.

The chain uses TRBV5-6 and TRBJ2-2; 8 positions agree with TRBD2. CDR1 and CDR2 (germline): SGHDT, YYEEEE. CDR3 size: 17 residues. J gave up 7 bases and V 4 bases, and 15 bases lay outside the gene matches. The CDR3 loop reads CASSPAAGGLMGGELFF. CDR3 nucleotides: TGTGCCAGCAGCCCCGCGGCGGGAGGCCTGATGGGCGGGGAGCTGTTTTTT.

This rearrangement joins TRBV6-5 to TRBJ2-1, with 10 bases lining up with TRBD2. Germline CDR1 is MNHEY and CDR2 is SVGAGI. With V trimmed by 1 base and J by 8 bases, 5 bases remained unmatched. There are 15 residues in the CDR3. The CDR3 spells CASSYLSGRGDEQFF. CDR3 nucleotides: TGTGCCAGCAGTTACTTGAGCGGGAGGGGTGATGAGCAGTTCTTC.

The chain links TRBV2 to TRBJ1-1; 7 bases are shared with TRBD1. The CDR3 loop spans 15 amino acids. The V and J ends lost 5 bases and 0 bases, in that order; junction bases with no gene match: 6. Per germline, CDR1 SNHLY and CDR2 FYNNEI. CDR3 in amino acids: CASSNRDSLNTEAFF. CDR3 sequence (DNA): TGTGCCAGCAGTAACCGGGACAGTTTGAACACTGAAGCTTTCTTT.

The chain carries TRBV12-5 and TRBJ1-1, with D perhaps TRBD1 (6 bases). V gave up 2 bases and J gave up 1 base, with 8 bases separating them. The germline V gene has CDR1 LGHNT and CDR2 FRNRAP. This CDR3 is 14 amino acids long. CDR3 protein: CASGLRTENTEAFF. The CDR3 nucleotides read TGTGCTAGTGGTTTGAGGACAGAGAACACTGAAGCTTTCTTT.

Comments on this clone: At one end the junction does not follow the germline gene, possibly because of a read error. The chain recombines TRBV27 with TRBJ1-6, with D uncertain. The CDR3 has 12 residues. Germline V lookup: CDR1 MNHEY, CDR2 SMNVEV (reference sequence). The CDR3 region is CASSLSRAPPHF. In DNA form, the CDR3 reads TGTGCCAGCAGTTTATCGAGGGCACCCCCCCACTTT.

The chain employs TRBV29-1 and TRBJ2-2; a weak D match, TRBD1 (6 bases). The CDR3 runs 15 residues. CDR1 is SQVTM and CDR2 is ANQGSEA in the germline V gene. Trimming shortened V by 4 bases and J by 0 bases, and 12 bases separated the two germline ends. CDR3 in DNA: TGCAGCGTTGGGGGGACAAGTTCGAACACCGGGGAGCTGTTTTTT. Protein: CSVGGTSSNTGELFF.

The rearrangement links TRBV6-1 to TRBJ2-1, with 10 bases fitting TRBD2. The germline V gene has CDR1 MNHNS and CDR2 SASEGT. V shed 6 bases, J shed 1 base, and the junction held 3 bases outside the gene matches. The CDR3 covers 15 residues. This chain's CDR3 is CASSRTSGSYNEQFF. DNA for the CDR3: TGTGCCAGCAGCAGGACTAGCGGATCCTACAATGAGCAGTTCTTC.

The V and J genes are TRBV25-1 and TRBJ1-1, with TRBD1 identical over 7 bases. The V and J ends lost 6 bases and 4 bases, in that order; junction bases with no gene match: 8. The CDR3 length is 14 residues. Germline V gene sequence: CDR1 MGHDK, CDR2 SYGVNS. CDR3 residues: CASRIQGTSTEAFF. As DNA, the CDR3 is TGTGCCAGCAGGATACAGGGGACCAGCACTGAAGCTTTCTTT.

Worth noting for this clone: One end of the junction is discordant with germline, which a read error may explain. The sample contains more than one DNA sequence encoding this CDR3. The genes are TRBV7-9 and TRBJ2-3, with 12 bases fitting TRBD1. The germline gives CDR1 SEHNR, CDR2 FQNEAQ (reference sequence). The CDR3 has 16 residues. CDR3 coding DNA: TGTGCCAGCAGGCACGGACCGGGACAGGGGGCGCATACGCAGTACTTT. Protein product: CASRHGPGQGAHTQYF.

The V and J genes are TRBV29-1 and TRBJ2-7, with 7 positions matching TRBD1. V lost 7 bases to trimming and J lost 1 base; unmatched junction nucleotides: 19. Per germline, CDR1 SQVTM and CDR2 ANQGSEA. There are 17 residues in the CDR3. The CDR3 here is CSAVSTRQGVWSYEQYF. CDR3 coding DNA: TGCAGCGCCGTATCAACCCGGCAGGGGGTTTGGTCCTACGAGCAGTACTTC.

CDR3 region: CSVGSSAHLPYNEQFF. The CDR3 DNA follows: TGCAGCGTTGGGTCTAGCGCCCATCTTCCCTACAATGAGCAGTTCTTC. The rearrangement links TRBV29-1 to TRBJ2-1, with D possibly matching TRBD2 (6 bases). Trimming took off 4 bases at V and 2 bases at J, with 18 bases between the two ends. This CDR3 contains 16 residues. CDR1 is SQVTM, CDR2 ANQGSEA, per germline.

The rearrangement links TRBV5-1 to TRBJ2-2; tentatively, D is TRBD1 (6 bases). From germline, CDR1 is SGHRS and CDR2 YFSETQ. CDR3 length: 16 amino acids. V was pared by 4 bases and J by 2 bases, with 15 bases between. The DNA of the CDR3 is TGCGCCAGCAGCATAAACCCGGGACAAAACACCGGGGAGCTGTTTTTT. It specifies CASSINPGQNTGELFF.

The rearrangement links TRBV4-1 to TRBJ1-1, with TRBD1 as a possible D gene (5 bases). This CDR3 is built from 13 residues. The ends were cut back, 3 bases at V and 4 bases at J, with 9 bases in the middle. Germline CDR1 is MGHRA and CDR2 is YSYEKL. The CDR3 region is CASSQPQGTEAFF. The DNA of the CDR3 is TGCGCCAGCAGCCAGCCCCAGGGCACTGAAGCTTTCTTT.

The J gene is TRBJ2-1, the V gene TRBV29-1; 7 nucleotides agree with TRBD1. This CDR3 contains 12 residues. Germline trimming cut 6 bases from V and 6 bases from J; bases unmatched to any gene: 5. CDR1 is SQVTM and CDR2 is ANQGSEA in the germline V gene. The CDR3 nucleotides read TGCAGCGTCGGGACAGAGACCAATGAGCAGTTCTTC. Its translation: CSVGTETNEQFF.

This chain links TRBV5-1 with TRBJ1-6; D is uncertain. CDR1 and CDR2 (germline): SGHRS, YFSETQ. CDR3 length: 16 amino acids. V lost 3 bases and J 7 bases, leaving 17 bases between the germline ends. The CDR3 DNA reads as TGCGCCAGCAGCTCGGGAATGACTGAGGCCAATTCACCCCTCCACTTT. This sequence encodes CASSSGMTEANSPLHF.

The chain recombines TRBV7-9 with TRBJ2-7, with TRBD2 as a possible D gene (7 bases). The CDR3 contains 15 residues. Germline V gives CDR1 SEHNR, CDR2 FQNEAQ (reference sequence). Trimming shortened V by 5 bases and J by 3 bases, and 17 bases separated the two germline ends. The CDR3, as DNA: TGTGCCAGCAGCCCCGGGGCGGGGGCTATCTACGAGCAGTACTTC. It specifies CASSPGAGAIYEQYF.